This entry lists 21 T cell receptor beta chains sequenced from one sample in a study of molecular identifiers for immune sequencing clone quantification. TCRdb re-analysed the PCR reads in MiXCR, keeping a single row per CDR3 protein. Of about half a million distinct CDR3 sequences in the sample, over 20% were seen once. Sequencing was performed on naive CD8+ T cells from blood, with Jurkat cell RNA spiked in. The subset: FACS-sorted CD8+CD4-CCR7+CD45RA+ naive T cells. The receptors were sampled from a human donor in good health. Some libraries in this study had Jurkat cell RNA spiked in.

This rearrangement joins TRBV19 to TRBJ2-3; a possible D gene is TRBD2 (6 bases). Trimming cost V 6 bases and J 2 bases, with 18 bases left between them. The CDR3 has 16 residues. Germline values: CDR1 LNHDA, CDR2 SQIVND (reference sequence). CDR3 bases: TGTGCCAGTAGCCCTAGCCCCGGGAGCTTCACAGATACGCAGTATTTT. Translated: CASSPSPGSFTDTQYF.

This clonotype was seen just once. The missing conserved phenylalanine or tryptophan at the end of this CDR3 makes a read error likely. The V call is TRBV2, the J call TRBJ1-2, with 7 nucleotides matching TRBD1. This CDR3 has 14 amino acids. The germline V gene has CDR1 SNHLY and CDR2 FYNNEI. The ends lost 6 bases at V and 2 bases at J; junction bases unmatched: 6. The CDR3 nucleotides read TGTGCCAGCAGCGGACAGGAGGTCAACTATGGCTACACCCTC. Its protein is CASSGQEVNYGYTL.

This clonotype was counted many times. The gene calls are TRBV6-2 or TRBV6-3 and TRBJ2-3, with a weak D call TRBD2 (6 bases). Looked up from germline, CDR1 is MNHEY and CDR2 is SVGEGT. With 8 bases removed from V and 1 base from J, the gap between germline ends came to 13 bases. This CDR3 comprises 14 residues. The CDR3 coding sequence is TGTGCCAGCGGAGGACTAAGGCGCACAGATACGCAGTATTTT. It codes for CASGGLRRTDTQYF.

A few counts support this clonotype. The chain is built from TRBV27 and TRBJ2-2; tentatively, D is TRBD2 (5 bases). CDR1 and CDR2 (germline): MNHEY, SMNVEV (reference sequence). V shed 2 bases and J shed 6 bases, with 13 bases lying between them. The CDR3 runs 15 residues. The CDR3 loop reads CASSLLGNGAGELFF. CDR3 DNA: TGTGCCAGCAGTTTACTAGGGAACGGGGCCGGGGAGCTGTTTTTT.

This clonotype was detected ten times or more. This rearrangement joins TRBV20-1 to TRBJ1-2, with TRBD1 identical over 11 bases. Per germline, CDR1 DFQATT and CDR2 SNEGSKA (reference sequence). This CDR3 is 16 amino acids long. Trimming at V came to 1 base and at J to 0 bases, leaving 4 bases not matched to a gene. The CDR3 protein is CSARGWTGGANYGYTF. In nucleotides, the CDR3 is TGCAGTGCTAGAGGCTGGACAGGGGGCGCTAACTATGGCTACACCTTC.

A word on this clonotype: A read error may produce the germline difference seen at one junction end. The CDR3 protein is CASSFGIGGADTQYF. The CDR3 bases are TGTGCCAGCAGCTTTGGCATCGGGGGGGCAGACACGCAGTATTTT. The chain joins TRBV11-2 to TRBJ2-3, with 8 bases aligning to TRBD2. The CDR3 spans 15 residues. Germline CDR1 is SGHAT and CDR2 is FQNNGV.

This clonotype was observed many times. This rearrangement joins TRBV4-3 to TRBJ1-6; D uncertain. The CDR3 runs 14 residues. The ends were cut back, 0 bases at V and 9 bases at J, with 9 bases in the middle. The germline CDR1 and CDR2 sequences are LGHNA and YSLEER. The chain's CDR3 is CASSQENLRSPLHF. CDR3 DNA sequence: TGCGCCAGCAGCCAAGAAAACCTCCGTTCACCCCTCCACTTT.

The chain joins TRBV19 to TRBJ2-7; 7 nucleotides line up with TRBD2. The CDR3 is 14 residues long. Germline V gene lookup returns CDR1 LNHDA and CDR2 SQIVND (reference sequence). Germline trimming cut 1 base from V and 3 bases from J; bases unmatched to any gene: 3. The DNA for the CDR3 is TGTGCCAGTAGTATAGGGGAGGGTCACTACGAGCAGTACTTC. It encodes CASSIGEGHYEQYF.

Concerning this clonotype itself: A much larger clone sits a single nucleotide away, making a read error possible. The chain recombines TRBV13 with TRBJ2-7; 9 bases map to TRBD2. V lost 5 bases, J lost 3 bases, and 5 bases stayed unmatched. Germline CDR1 and CDR2: PRHDT and FYEKMQ (reference sequence). CDR3 length: 14 amino acids. CDR3 loop: CASSPRLADYEQYF. The DNA for the CDR3 is TGTGCCAGCAGCCCCCGACTAGCGGACTACGAGCAGTACTTC.

This clonotype appeared many times. This chain links TRBV14 with TRBJ1-2; no clear D gene. V lost 1 base and J lost 4, with 7 bases in between. This CDR3 is built from 13 residues. CDR1 is SGHDN, CDR2 FVKESK, per germline. The CDR3 DNA sequence: TGTGCCAGCAGCCAAGGAGCCGCCTATGGCTACACCTTC. Residues: CASSQGAAYGYTF.

This clonotype was counted ten times or more. The chain combines TRBV7-9 with TRBJ1-5; no clear D gene. The length of the CDR3 is 14 residues. The V end lost 4 bases, the J end lost 0 bases, and 7 bases lay between the germline ends. Germline V gene data show CDR1 as SEHNR and CDR2 as FQNEAQ (reference sequence). The CDR3 DNA sequence: TGTGCCAGCAGCTCTTCCACTAGCAATCAGCCCCAGCATTTT. As protein: CASSSSTSNQPQHF.

The chain has TRBV10-3 and TRBJ2-1; 9 bases are shared with TRBD2. Germline trimming cut 1 base from V and 8 bases from J; bases unmatched to any gene: 9. Per germline, CDR1 ENHRY and CDR2 SYGVKD. There are 16 residues in the CDR3. CDR3 residues: CAISEFGTSFSHEQFF. CDR3 nucleotides: TGTGCCATCAGTGAGTTCGGGACTAGCTTTTCACATGAGCAGTTCTTC.

This clonotype has a handful of counts. The chain joins TRBV7-9 to TRBJ2-7; D is possibly TRBD1 (7 bases). The CDR3 consists of 11 residues. Trimming took off 5 bases at V and 10 bases at J, with 12 bases between the two ends. The germline V gene encodes CDR1 SEHNR and CDR2 FQNEAQ (reference sequence). CDR3 coding DNA: TGTGCCAGCAGCCGCGGGACAGACCAGTACTTC. It encodes CASSRGTDQYF.

Turning to this clonotype: It is likely a read error, because the conserved phenylalanine at the end of the CDR3 is missing. V is TRBV19 and J is TRBJ2-1; D not certain. Trimming took 5 bases from V and 8 from J, leaving 16 bases between them. This CDR3 spans 14 amino acids. Germline V gene sequence: CDR1 LNHDA, CDR2 SQIVND (reference sequence). The CDR3 reads CASSPAVTLHEQFL. The CDR3 DNA sequence: TGTGCCAGTAGTCCCGCTGTGACGTTACATGAGCAGTTCCTC.

This clonotype was recorded many times. V is TRBV6-5 and J is TRBJ2-7; 11 bases map to TRBD1. Per the germline V gene, CDR1 is MNHEY and CDR2 is SVGAGI. The length of the CDR3 is 15 residues. The V and J ends lost 4 bases and 0 bases, in that order; junction bases with no gene match: 2. The CDR3 coding sequence is TGTGCCAGCAGTTTTGGGACAGGGGGCTCCTACGAGCAGTACTTC. Its protein is CASSFGTGGSYEQYF.

The chain recombines TRBV29-1 with TRBJ1-2; D is perhaps TRBD1 (5 bases). The V end was cut by 3 bases, the J end by 12 bases, with 23 bases between. The CDR3 consists of 14 residues. CDR1 and CDR2 (germline): SQVTM, ANQGSEA. The CDR3 DNA is TGCAGCGTTGACGAAGCAGGGACCGTAAAGGTGGACACCTTC. Protein product: CSVDEAGTVKVDTF.

A note on this clonotype: The junction departs from germline at one end; a sequencing error may be responsible. The chain employs TRBV13 and TRBJ2-3; the match to TRBD1 covers 9 bases. Germline V gives CDR1 PRHDT, CDR2 FYEKMQ (reference sequence). The CDR3 sequence is 15 residues long. The CDR3 region is CACSSRDRVPDTQNF. CDR3 sequence (DNA): TGTGCCTGCAGCTCCCGGGACAGGGTCCCAGATACGCAGAATTTT.

The rearrangement joins TRBV7-8 to TRBJ1-2; 7 bases line up with TRBD1. The CDR3 spans 17 residues. Germline trimming cut 3 bases from V and 8 bases from J; bases unmatched to any gene: 18. The V gene's germline CDR1 is SGHVS and CDR2 FQNEAQ. In DNA form, the CDR3 reads TGTGCCAGCAGCTTCAGCGACAGGGCAATTTTAGTTGGGGGCTACACCTTC. This gives the protein CASSFSDRAILVGGYTF.

This clonotype was seen at least ten times. The chain carries TRBV7-9 and TRBJ2-3; no clear D. Germline assignment: CDR1 SEHNR and CDR2 FQNEAQ (reference sequence). This CDR3 is built from 13 residues. V lost 5 bases and J 1 base, leaving 7 bases between the germline ends. CDR3: CASSPGGTDTQYF. In nucleotides, the CDR3 is TGTGCCAGCAGCCCCGGTGGCACAGATACGCAGTATTTT.

This CDR3 reads CSANVRAGQGGYSNQPQHF. As DNA, the CDR3 is TGCAGTGCCAACGTACGAGCGGGACAGGGGGGTTATAGCAATCAGCCCCAGCATTTT. The rearrangement uses TRBV20-1 and TRBJ1-5; 11 bases map to TRBD1. The CDR3 length is 19 residues. Trimming removed 6 bases from V and 0 bases from J; junction bases left unmatched: 16. The germline gives CDR1 DFQATT, CDR2 SNEGSKA (reference sequence).

This clonotype was found many times. The rearrangement links TRBV4-1 to TRBJ2-3, with D perhaps TRBD2 (5 bases). V was pared by 0 bases and J by 1 base, with 11 bases between. The CDR3 loop spans 16 amino acids. Germline lookup yields CDR1 MGHRA and CDR2 YSYEKL. The CDR3 region has the DNA TGCGCCAGCAGCCAAGATGGGTGGAGGCGCACAGATACGCAGTATTTT. The encoded protein is CASSQDGWRRTDTQYF.